This TCR beta chain was identified during a study of T-cell memory formation after mild COVID-19. Study-level results: Contracting CD4+ clones sat mainly in CM and EM; CD8+ in EMRA. Cross-reactive memory appears to have joined, as suggested by some responding clones showing up in pre-infection memory.

Germline loops: CDR1 LGHNA, CDR2 YSLEER. The V end lost 0 bases, the J end lost 2 bases, and 9 bases lay between the germline ends. This CDR3 is 15 amino acids long. This clonotype was detected a few times. What it binds is unknown. TCRdb re-analysed the 5' RACE reads in MiXCR, keeping a single row per CDR3 protein. This sample has 250,000 to 300,000 distinct CDR3 sequences, with around 15% found just once. This TCR was sampled from a man in his late teens or twenties who had mild COVID-19 (a few samples of this study predate the infection). Cell type and time point are not known. Input material: PBMCs or a T cell subset sorted from them (not recorded which). V and J are TRBV4-3 and TRBJ2-3; D is unclear. In DNA, the CDR3 is TGCGCCAGCAGCCAAGATCTGGCTTCCACAGATACGCAGTATTTT. Its translation: CASSQDLASTDTQYF.